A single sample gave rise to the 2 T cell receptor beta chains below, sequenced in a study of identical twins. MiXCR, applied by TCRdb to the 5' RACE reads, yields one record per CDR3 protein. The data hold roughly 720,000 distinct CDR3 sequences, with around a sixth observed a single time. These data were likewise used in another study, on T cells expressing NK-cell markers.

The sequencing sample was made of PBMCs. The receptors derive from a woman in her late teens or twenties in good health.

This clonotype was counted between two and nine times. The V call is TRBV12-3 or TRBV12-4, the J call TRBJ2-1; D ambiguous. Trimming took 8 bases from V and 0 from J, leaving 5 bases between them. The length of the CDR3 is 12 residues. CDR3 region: CASESSYNEQFF. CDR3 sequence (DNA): TGTGCCAGCGAAAGCTCCTACAATGAGCAGTTCTTC.

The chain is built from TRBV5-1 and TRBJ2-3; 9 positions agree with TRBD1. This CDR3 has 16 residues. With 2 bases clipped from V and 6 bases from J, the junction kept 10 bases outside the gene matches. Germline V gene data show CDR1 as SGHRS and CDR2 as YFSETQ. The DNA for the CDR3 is TGCGCCAGCAGCTTTTGGTCCGGACAGGGGTTTGATACGCAGTATTTT. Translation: CASSFWSGQGFDTQYF. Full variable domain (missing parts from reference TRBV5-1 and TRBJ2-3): KAGVTQTPRYLIKTRGQQVTLSCSPISGHRSVSWYQQTPGQGLQFLFEYFSETQRNKGNFPGRFSGRQFSNSRSEMNVSTLELGDSALYLCASSFWSGQGFDTQYFGPGTRLTVL.